A single sample is the source of the 5 T cell receptor beta chains below, sequenced in a study of blood T cell repertoires in COVID-19 (dated by TCRdb to about 2020). The protocol used for the library was the immunoSEQ multiplex PCR assay. TCRdb provides this immuneACCESS table in a form limited to in-frame rearrangements. Some clones are lacking; in checked studies, under half of them reflect an unresolved V gene, and why the rest are absent is not known. This sample lists 180,000 or so clones; about nine tenths were detected once. Jointly, the top ten make up approximately 1.5% of the sample. Sequenced sample: peripheral blood. The receptors were sampled from a man aged 18 to 29 with active or convalescent COVID-19.

The genes are TRBV7-9 and TRBJ1-2; D gene uncertain. V lost 6 bases and J lost 8, with 22 bases in between. CDR3 size: 15 residues. Germline lookup yields CDR1 SEHNR and CDR2 FQNEAQ (reference sequence). CDR3 sequence: CASSLTLSRTGGYTF. CDR3 sequence (DNA): TGTGCCAGCAGTCTAACGCTATCCCGGACGGGGGGCTACACCTTC.

The V gene is TRBV24-1, the J gene TRBJ2-5; D uncertain. The germline V gene encodes CDR1 KGHDR and CDR2 SFDVKD. The CDR3 is made up of 17 amino acids. The V gene lost 3 bases and the J gene lost 5 bases, with 21 bases spanning the gap. DNA for the CDR3: TGTGCCACCAGTGATGCCCTTGACTCCTCGGCGCGGGAGACCCAGTACTTC. It translates to CATSDALDSSARETQYF.

The chain is built from TRBV24-1 and TRBJ1-5; D remains ambiguous. The CDR3 covers 13 residues. Trimming left V 3 bases short and J 4 bases short, with 6 bases between. Germline CDR1 KGHDR, CDR2 SFDVKD. The CDR3 protein is CATSDGRNQPQHF. The CDR3 coding sequence is TGTGCCACCAGTGATGGGAGGAATCAGCCCCAGCATTTT.

The chain couples TRBV7-8 to TRBJ2-1; 8 bases match TRBD2. Trimming cost V 1 base and J 2 bases; bases outside gene matches: 16. The germline V gene encodes CDR1 SGHVS and CDR2 FQNEAQ. CDR3 length equals 20 residues. The CDR3: CASSLDPTSDSFGAYNEQFF. DNA of the CDR3: TGTGCCAGCAGCTTAGACCCGACTAGCGACTCCTTTGGGGCCTACAATGAGCAGTTCTTC.

The V and J genes are TRBV11-2 and TRBJ1-4; TRBD1 is a possible D gene (5 bases). Germline V CDR1 and CDR2: SGHAT, FQNNGV. The CDR3 extends over 18 amino acids. V gave up 2 bases and J gave up 0 bases, with 16 bases separating them. The CDR3 coding sequence is TGTGCCAGCAGCTTAAGGGGCGGGGGACCTGCAACTAATGAAAAACTGTTTTTT. Its translation: CASSLRGGGPATNEKLFF.